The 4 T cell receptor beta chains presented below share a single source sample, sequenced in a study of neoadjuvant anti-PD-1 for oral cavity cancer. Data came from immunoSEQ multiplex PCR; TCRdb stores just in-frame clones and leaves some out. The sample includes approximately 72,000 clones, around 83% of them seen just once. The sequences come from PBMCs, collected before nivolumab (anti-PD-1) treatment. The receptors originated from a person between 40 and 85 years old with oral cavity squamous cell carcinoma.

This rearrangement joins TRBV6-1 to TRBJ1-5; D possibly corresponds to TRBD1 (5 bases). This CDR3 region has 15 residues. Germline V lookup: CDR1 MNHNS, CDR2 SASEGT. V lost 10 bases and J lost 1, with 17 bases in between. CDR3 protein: CATNWGIISNQPQHF. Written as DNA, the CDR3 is TGTGCCACTAACTGGGGCATCATCAGCAATCAGCCCCAGCATTTT.

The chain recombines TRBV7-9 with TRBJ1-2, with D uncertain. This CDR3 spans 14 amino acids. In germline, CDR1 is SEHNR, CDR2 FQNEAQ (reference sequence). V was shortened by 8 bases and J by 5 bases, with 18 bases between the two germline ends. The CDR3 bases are TGTGCCAGCCGCGAAACCCAGGCGGAATATGGCTACACCTTC. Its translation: CASRETQAEYGYTF.

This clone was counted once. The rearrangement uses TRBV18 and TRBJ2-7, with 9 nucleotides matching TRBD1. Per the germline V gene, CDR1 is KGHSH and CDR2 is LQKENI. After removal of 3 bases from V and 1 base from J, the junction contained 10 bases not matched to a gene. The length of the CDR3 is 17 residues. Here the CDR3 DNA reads TGTGCCAGCTCACCGAATGAGTGGGGACAGGGATCCTACGAGCAGTACTTC. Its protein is CASSPNEWGQGSYEQYF.

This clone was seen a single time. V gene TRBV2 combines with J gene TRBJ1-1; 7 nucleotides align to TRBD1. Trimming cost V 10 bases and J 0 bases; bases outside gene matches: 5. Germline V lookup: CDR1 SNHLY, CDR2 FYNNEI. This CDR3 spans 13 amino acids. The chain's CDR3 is CATYRGLNTEAFF. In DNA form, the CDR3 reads TGTGCCACCTACAGGGGACTGAACACTGAAGCTTTCTTT.